What follows are 13 T cell receptor beta chains derived from one specimen sequenced in a study of blood T cell repertoires in COVID-19. TCRdb keeps only in-frame clones here, not all; method: immunoSEQ multiplex PCR. The sample yields approximately 150,000 clones, roughly 87% seen once. Sequenced material: peripheral blood. The receptors were gathered from a human donor in a cohort sampled during active COVID-19.

The V gene is TRBV2, the J gene TRBJ1-6; weak D call: TRBD1 (5 bases). The CDR3 runs to 13 residues. Germline CDR1 and CDR2: SNHLY and FYNNEI. Between the trimmed V and J ends, which lost 4 bases and 7 bases, there was a span of 8 bases. CDR3 nucleotide sequence: TGTGCCAGCAGTGTACGGGGGAATTCACCCCTCCACTTT. Protein: CASSVRGNSPLHF.

The J gene is TRBJ1-4, the V gene TRBV27; 9 bases match TRBD1. V gave up 3 bases and J gave up 0 bases; unmatched junction bases: 5. Germline V gives CDR1 MNHEY, CDR2 SMNVEV (reference sequence). The length of the CDR3 is 17 residues. CDR3 sequence (DNA): TGTGCCAGCAGTTTCGGGACAGGGTGGCCAACTAATGAAAAACTGTTTTTT. The encoded protein is CASSFGTGWPTNEKLFF.

This clone was seen a single time. V is TRBV11-2 and J is TRBJ1-1; a possible D gene is TRBD1 (5 bases). This CDR3 spans 15 amino acids. The V gene lost 0 bases and the J gene lost 3 bases, with 11 bases spanning the gap. Germline CDR1 is SGHAT and CDR2 is FQNNGV. The CDR3 DNA is TGTGCCAGCAGCTTAGATCCCAGGGTAGACACTGAAGCTTTCTTT. Residues: CASSLDPRVDTEAFF.

This chain joins TRBV2 and TRBJ1-4, with 8 bases identical to TRBD1. CDR1 is SNHLY and CDR2 is FYNNEI in the germline V gene. The CDR3 is made up of 13 amino acids. V shed 4 bases, J shed 8 bases, and the junction held 3 bases outside the gene matches. As DNA, the CDR3 is TGTGCCAGCAGTGGGGACAGGAACGAAAAACTGTTTTTT. Translation gives CASSGDRNEKLFF.

The CDR3 protein is CASSYSGHSGYGYTF. The CDR3 region has the DNA TGTGCCAGCAGTTACTCAGGACACTCGGGCTATGGCTACACCTTC. V is TRBV6-5 and J is TRBJ1-2, with a weak D call TRBD1 (5 bases). The CDR3 totals 15 residues. The germline V gene encodes CDR1 MNHEY and CDR2 SVGAGI. Between the trimmed V and J ends, which lost 0 bases and 4 bases, there was a span of 12 bases.

The rearrangement joins TRBV15 to TRBJ1-4; 7 bases line up with TRBD1. V gave up 2 bases and J gave up 7 bases; unmatched junction bases: 4. CDR1 is LNHNV and CDR2 is YYDKDF in the germline V gene (reference sequence). This CDR3 spans 14 amino acids. The CDR3 coding sequence is TGTGCCACCAGCAGAATTGACAGGGCTGAAAAACTGTTTTTT. Translating gives CATSRIDRAEKLFF.

The V call is TRBV6-5, the J call TRBJ2-7; unclear D gene. CDR1 MNHEY and CDR2 SVGAGI come from the germline V gene. CDR3 size: 13 residues. V was cut by 7 bases and J by 0 bases, with 10 bases left in between. The CDR3 DNA is TGTGCCAGCACTGTCTTTTTCTCCTACGAGCAGTACTTC. Protein sequence: CASTVFFSYEQYF.

The chain combines TRBV9 with TRBJ1-1; TRBD1 is a possible D gene (5 bases). V was shortened by 0 bases and J by 1 base, with 13 bases between the two germline ends. The CDR3 sequence is 16 residues long. Germline V gives CDR1 SGDLS, CDR2 YYNGEE. CDR3 coding DNA: TGTGCCAGCAGCGTAGAAGGGGATGGAACGAACACTGAAGCTTTCTTT. This encodes CASSVEGDGTNTEAFF.

V gene TRBV7-2 combines with J gene TRBJ2-5, with 10 bases aligning to TRBD2. J lost 4 bases, V lost 2 bases, and 4 bases had no gene match. The CDR3 totals 15 residues. Per the germline V gene, CDR1 is SGHTA and CDR2 is FQGNSA. This CDR3 is CASSLSPSGGETQYF. CDR3 nucleotide sequence: TGTGCCAGCAGCTTATCCCCTAGCGGGGGAGAGACCCAGTACTTC.

The V and J genes are TRBV23-1 and TRBJ2-7, with a possible D match to TRBD1 (5 bases). TRBV23-1 belongs to the ORF category, with a function that is uncertain. V was shortened by 4 bases and J by 0 bases, with 13 bases between the two germline ends. The CDR3 runs to 15 residues. The DNA of the CDR3 is TGCGCCAGCAGTCTAGAAGGGGTTTTCTCCTACGAGCAGTACTTC. It translates to CASSLEGVFSYEQYF.

The chain recombines TRBV30 with TRBJ1-3, with D possibly matching TRBD1 (5 bases). The CDR3 spans 15 residues. V was cut by 3 bases and J by 0 bases, with 12 bases left in between. Per the germline V gene, CDR1 is GTSNPN and CDR2 is SVGIG (reference sequence). As DNA, the CDR3 is TGTGCCTGGAGCCGACAGCGTTACTCTGGAAACACCATATATTTT. Amino acid sequence: CAWSRQRYSGNTIYF.

The chain employs TRBV3-1 (or the pseudogene TRBV3-2) and TRBJ2-5; D possibly corresponds to TRBD2 (7 bases). The germline V gene encodes CDR1 LGHDT and CDR2 YNNKEL (reference sequence). Trimming took 4 bases from V and 5 from J, leaving 20 bases between them. CDR3 length: 16 residues. In DNA, the CDR3 is TGTGCCAGCAGCCCGGTGGGGGGGCTATTTATGGAGACCCAGTACTTC. It encodes CASSPVGGLFMETQYF.

This chain uses TRBV6-5 with TRBJ2-5; D remains unclear. This CDR3 has 15 amino acids. Trimming stripped 0 bases from V and 2 bases from J, with 10 bases between. The germline gives CDR1 MNHEY, CDR2 SVGAGI. CDR3 sequence (DNA): TGTGCCAGCAGTTACTCCTTAGCCAGTCAAGAGACCCAGTACTTC. Translating it yields CASSYSLASQETQYF.